This entry features one T cell receptor (beta chain) sequence. The data were taken from a study of blood T cell repertoires in COVID-19. Repertoires were generated with immunoSEQ multiplex PCR, while TCRdb's copy carries only in-frame clones and drops some. The sample includes around 310,000 clones, 75% to 90% of them seen just once. CDR3 length equals 12 residues. Trimming took 3 bases from V and 3 from J, leaving 5 bases between them. Germline-derived CDR1 and CDR2 are SGHDN and FVKESK. The V and J genes are TRBV14 and TRBJ2-5; D not resolved. The sample consisted of PBMCs or T cells enriched from blood (not recorded which). This clonotype originated in a man younger than 45 who had recovered from COVID-19. The CDR3 loop is CASSQTEETQYF. The CDR3, as DNA: TGTGCCAGCAGCCAGACTGAAGAGACCCAGTACTTC. The full variable domain, in which reference TRBV14 and TRBJ2-5 provide the parts outside the CDR3, is EAGVTQFPSHSVIEKGQTVTLRCDPISGHDNLYWYRRVMGKEIKFLLHFVKESKQDESGMPNNRFLAERTGGTYSTLKVQPAELEDSGVYFCASSQTEETQYFGPGTRLLVL.